Listed below are T cell receptor beta chains from one sample, sequenced in a study of cytomegalovirus exposure and HLA in healthy donors. Sequencing used immunoSEQ multiplex PCR; TCRdb keeps in-frame clones, though not all of them. With some 110,000 clones in the sample, the ten largest clones hold over 0.8%. The sequenced material came from PBMCs. The receptors derive from a man younger than 35 in good health and CMV-seronegative. The CDR3 runs from the conserved cysteine through the conserved F or W. The D gene is left open where the match is weak.

D	V	length	J	CDR3	DNA
NA	TRBV6-5	14	TRBJ1-4	CASSYSSRVEKLFF	TGTGCCAGCAGTTACTCGTCCAGGGTCGAGAAACTGTTTTTT
NA	TRBV29-1	16	TRBJ2-1	CSVDQGIEVRHNEQFF	TGCAGCGTTGATCAGGGTATAGAGGTCCGGCACAATGAGCAGTTCTTC
NA	TRBV7-9	13	TRBJ2-5	CASSRGQGETQYF	TGTGCCAGCAGCCGTGGGCAGGGGGAGACCCAGTACTTC
TRBD2	TRBV7-2	16	TRBJ2-7	CASSLVAGGPSYEQYF	TGTGCCAGCAGCTTAGTAGCGGGAGGGCCCTCCTACGAGCAGTACTTC
TRBD1	TRBV28	16	TRBJ1-5	CASSSSGTGRNQPQHF	TGTGCCAGCAGTTCATCCGGGACAGGGAGGAATCAGCCCCAGCATTTT
TRBD1	TRBV9	13	TRBJ2-2	CASRRTGSGELFF	TGTGCCAGCAGAAGGACAGGCTCCGGGGAGCTGTTTTTT
NA	TRBV6-1	13	TRBJ2-7	CASSIVRQPEQYF	TGTGCCAGCAGTATAGTCAGACAGCCCGAGCAGTACTTC
TRBD1	TRBV9	16	TRBJ2-5	CASSGLGQGGQETQYF	TGTGCCAGCAGCGGATTAGGACAGGGAGGACAAGAGACCCAGTACTTC
NA	TRBV2	15	TRBJ2-2	CASLMDRLNTGELFF	TGTGCCAGCCTTATGGACAGACTAAACACCGGGGAGCTGTTTTTT
TRBD2	TRBV6-1	14	TRBJ2-2	CAGGGAQNTGELFF	TGTGCCGGCGGGGGGGCGCAGAACACCGGGGAGCTGTTTTTT
NA	TRBV7-3	14	TRBJ1-6	CASSLGQPNSPLHF	TGTGCCAGCAGCTTAGGACAGCCGAATTCACCCCTCCACTTT
NA	TRBV7-2	15	TRBJ1-2	CASSLGMHRAYGYTF	TGTGCCAGCAGCTTAGGGATGCACAGGGCCTATGGCTACACCTTC
TRBD1	TRBV7-7	14	TRBJ1-2	CASSPLTGDSGYTF	TGTGCTAGCAGCCCCTTGACAGGGGATAGCGGCTACACCTTC
TRBD1	TRBV11-2	13	TRBJ1-1	CASTSDRGVEAFF	TGTGCCAGCACCTCGGACAGGGGGGTTGAAGCTTTCTTT
NA	TRBV29-1	15	TRBJ1-2	CSVEGVAATNYGYTF	TGCAGCGTGGAAGGGGTGGCGGCCACTAACTATGGCTACACCTTC
TRBD2	TRBV14	14	TRBJ2-1	CASSLAGGDYEQFF	TGTGCCAGCTCACTGGCGGGAGGTGATTATGAGCAGTTCTTC
TRBD1	TRBV11-2	12	TRBJ1-4	CASSSGQGKLFF	TGTGCCAGCAGCTCGGGACAGGGAAAACTGTTTTTT
TRBD1	TRBV7-9	15	TRBJ1-3	CASSRQGSPGNTIYF	TGTGCCAGCAGCCGACAGGGGTCCCCTGGAAACACCATATATTTT
TRBD1	TRBV29-1	12	TRBJ2-7	CSVRTGEYEQYF	TGCAGCGTTAGGACAGGGGAATACGAGCAGTACTTC
TRBD1	TRBV9	17	TRBJ1-6	CASSAGQGRSYNSPLHF	TGTGCCAGCAGCGCAGGACAGGGGCGCTCCTATAATTCACCCCTCCACTTT
TRBD1	TRBV27	17	TRBJ2-3	CAKQSRLRTGGADTQYF	TGTGCCAAACAGTCCCGTCTCAGGACAGGGGGGGCAGATACGCAGTATTTT
TRBD1	TRBV28	16	TRBJ1-5	CASSLDRGLSNQPQHF	TGTGCCAGCAGTTTAGACAGGGGACTTAGCAATCAGCCCCAGCATTTT
TRBD1	TRBV7-9	14	TRBJ1-1	CASSYGQGSTEAFF	TGTGCCAGCAGCTATGGACAGGGGTCGACTGAAGCTTTCTTT
NA	TRBV28	12	TRBJ1-1	CASTGGNTEAFF	TGTGCCAGCACCGGGGGGAACACTGAAGCTTTCTTT
NA	TRBV27	15	TRBJ1-2	CASSLKHHGGYGYTF	TGTGCCAGCAGTTTAAAACACCACGGCGGATATGGCTACACCTTC
NA	TRBV10-2	14	TRBJ1-2	CARQTSDTSVGYTF	TGCGCCAGACAGACGTCGGACACCTCGGTGGGCTACACCTTC
NA	TRBV5-4	11	TRBJ1-2	CASPTDTGYTF	TGTGCCAGCCCTACCGACACTGGCTACACCTTC
NA	TRBV19	15	TRBJ1-5	CASSFEETRNQPQHF	TGTGCCAGTAGTTTCGAGGAAACACGCAATCAGCCCCAGCATTTT
TRBD1	TRBV4-1	14	TRBJ1-1	CASSPRQGITEAFF	TGCGCCAGCAGCCCAAGACAGGGTATCACTGAAGCTTTCTTT
NA	TRBV5-4	16	TRBJ1-3	CASSLSAEASGNTIYF	TGTGCCAGCAGCTTGAGCGCGGAGGCCTCTGGAAACACCATATATTTT
NA	TRBV6-5	15	TRBJ2-1	CASRPGGSPLHEQFF	TGTGCCAGCCGACCCGGAGGGAGCCCTCTGCATGAGCAGTTCTTC
NA	TRBV29-1	13	TRBJ2-3	CSVETGSTDTQYF	TGCAGCGTTGAAACGGGTAGCACAGATACGCAGTATTTT
TRBD1	TRBV10-3	15	TRBJ1-1	CAISAVAGGMGEAFF	TGTGCCATCAGTGCGGTTGCAGGGGGCATGGGTGAAGCTTTCTTT
TRBD2	TRBV29-1	15	TRBJ2-5	CSVTVPGLAYETQYF	TGCAGCGTGACAGTACCGGGACTAGCATATGAGACCCAGTACTTC
TRBD2	TRBV29-1	14	TRBJ2-1	CSGGLAGNYNEQFF	TGCAGCGGGGGACTAGCGGGAAACTACAATGAGCAGTTCTTC
TRBD1	TRBV11-2	14	TRBJ2-5	CASSLTGAIETQYF	TGTGCCAGCAGCCTAACAGGGGCGATAGAGACCCAGTACTTC
TRBD1	TRBV5-4	13	TRBJ2-7	CASSLQGSAEQYF	TGTGCCAGCAGCTTACAGGGGAGTGCCGAGCAGTACTTC
TRBD1	TRBV6-5	14	TRBJ1-4	CASSSTGLGEKLFF	TGTGCCAGCAGCTCGACAGGGTTGGGTGAAAAACTGTTTTTT
NA	TRBV30	15	TRBJ1-1	CAWVRAATTNTEAFF	TGTGCCTGGGTTAGGGCGGCGACTACCAACACTGAAGCTTTCTTT
NA	TRBV29-1	13	TRBJ2-5	CSVSTGTQETQYF	TGCAGCGTTTCAACAGGGACCCAAGAGACCCAGTACTTC
NA	TRBV19	14	TRBJ1-2	CASNQEGSGNRYTF	TGTGCCAGTAACCAGGAGGGGAGTGGGAATCGCTACACCTTC
NA	TRBV28	15	TRBJ1-2	CASSLGQPYNYGYTF	TGTGCCAGCAGTTTGGGCCAGCCTTATAACTATGGCTACACCTTC
TRBD1	TRBV7-9	15	TRBJ2-7	CASSLRQGRFFEQYF	TGTGCCAGCAGCTTGAGACAGGGAAGATTTTTCGAGCAGTACTTC
NA	TRBV5-1	17	TRBJ2-3	CASSSNLRGLGTDTQYF	TGCGCCAGCAGCTCCAATCTTCGGGGATTGGGCACAGATACGCAGTATTTT
NA	TRBV9	17	TRBJ2-3	CASSVVPTRLATDTQYF	TGTGCCAGCAGCGTAGTTCCCACAAGGCTAGCCACAGATACGCAGTATTTT
TRBD1	TRBV5-1	16	TRBJ1-5	CASSLGAGGVGQPQHF	TGCGCCAGCAGCTTGGGGGCAGGGGGCGTGGGTCAGCCCCAGCATTTT
NA	TRBV28	16	TRBJ2-1	CASIPLRGRGYNEQFF	TGTGCCAGCATTCCCCTTCGGGGGCGGGGGTACAATGAGCAGTTCTTC
TRBD1	TRBV5-1	14	TRBJ2-7	CASSQQGASYEQYF	TGCGCCAGCAGCCAACAGGGGGCCTCGTACGAGCAGTACTTC
NA	TRBV29-1	13	TRBJ2-2	CSGARRVTGELFF	TGCAGCGGGGCTAGGAGGGTCACCGGGGAGCTGTTTTTT
NA	TRBV25-1	17	TRBJ2-2	CASSENSARVWAGELFF	TGTGCCAGCAGTGAAAATTCAGCGAGGGTTTGGGCCGGGGAGCTGTTTTTT
NA	TRBV7-9	16	TRBJ1-3	CASSLGPGISGNTIYF	TGTGCCAGCAGCTTGGGTCCGGGAATCTCTGGAAACACCATATATTTT
TRBD1	TRBV9	15	TRBJ2-2	CASSGRQGRTGELFF	TGTGCCAGCAGCGGACGACAGGGGAGGACCGGGGAGCTGTTTTTT